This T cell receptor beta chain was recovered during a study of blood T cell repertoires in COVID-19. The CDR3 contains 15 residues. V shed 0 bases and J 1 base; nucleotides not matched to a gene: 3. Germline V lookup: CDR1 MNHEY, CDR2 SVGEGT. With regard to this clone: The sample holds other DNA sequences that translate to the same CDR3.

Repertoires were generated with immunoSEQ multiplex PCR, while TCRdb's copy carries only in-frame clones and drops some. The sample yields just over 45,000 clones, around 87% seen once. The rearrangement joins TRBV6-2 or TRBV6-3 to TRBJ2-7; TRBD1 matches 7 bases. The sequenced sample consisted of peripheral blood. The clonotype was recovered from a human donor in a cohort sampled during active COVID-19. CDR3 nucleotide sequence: TGTGCCAGCAGTTACTCCCGGGACAGTTCCTACGAGCAGTACTTC. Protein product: CASSYSRDSSYEQYF.